The 10 T cell receptor delta chains below come from one sample, sequenced in a study of DNA immune sequencing with unique molecular identifiers. All 8 TRDV and 4 TRDJ genes were targeted in 32-plex amplification of genomic DNA. In two to three barcoding PCR cycles, molecules received a 12-nucleotide UMI, then adapter PCR followed. TCRdb re-analyzed the multiplex PCR reads via CATT. The table has about 1,900 delta-chain clones, about 6.3% seen once. Sequencing was carried out using gamma-delta T cells from buffy coat blood. The receptor set was obtained from a human donor in good health.

Only a few counts were recorded for this clone. Only one base separates this from a far larger clonotype, so it likely reflects a read error. Within the sample, other DNA sequences also encode this same CDR3. V gene TRDV2 combines with J gene TRDJ1; D ambiguous. This CDR3 is 15 amino acids long. Trimming left V 6 bases short and J 3 bases short, with 19 bases between. CDR1 is GEAIGNYY and CDR2 is EKD in the germline V gene. The CDR3 reads CACLVSRTRADKLIF. The CDR3 DNA reads as TGTGCCTGTTTGGTATCCCGCACGAGGGCCGATAAACTCATCTTT.

In the case of this clone: The mismatch at residue 10 between this DNA's translation and the TCRdb protein of a much larger clone likely reflects a read error; the protein shown is translated from the DNA. The chain combines TRDV1 with TRDJ1, with 13 positions matching TRDD3. No J gene was available from TCRdb, and it was assigned here by a germline match of the DNA. The ends lost 2 bases at V and 4 bases at J; junction bases unmatched: 34. The CDR3 has 26 residues. CDR1 is TSWWSYY and CDR2 is QGS in the germline V gene. Here the CDR3 DNA reads TGTGCTCTTGGGGAATCGGCCCCCTACAACCCCCCTCACTGGGGGATACGCGGCATACCTCTCGATAAACTCATCTTT. It encodes CALGESAPYNPPHWGIRGIPLDKLIF.

A word on this clone: TCRdb assigns this DNA the protein of a much larger clone, which departs from its translation at residue 14; this likely reflects a read error, and the protein shown comes from translating the DNA. Other nucleotide sequences from this sample produce the same CDR3. The chain combines TRDV1 with TRDJ1; 10 nucleotides agree with TRDD3. Here the J gene was assigned by germline matching of the DNA, as TCRdb has none. Looked up from germline, CDR1 is TSWWSYY and CDR2 is QGS. J was trimmed by 4 bases and V by 2 bases; bases with no gene match: 37. The CDR3 has 26 residues. This CDR3 is CALGESAPYHPPHRGIRGIPLDKLIF. The DNA of the CDR3 is TGTGCTCTTGGGGAATCGGCCCCCTACCACCCCCCTCACCGGGGGATACGCGGCATACCTCTCGATAAACTCATCTTT.

Comment on this clone: The TCRdb record carries a much larger clone's protein, which differs from this DNA's translation at residue 6; a read error is the likely cause, and the protein listed here is the DNA translation. The genes are TRDV1 and TRDJ1; 9 nucleotides match TRDD3. CDR3 size: 24 residues. CDR1 TSWWSYY and CDR2 QGS come from the germline V gene. V was pared by 4 bases and J by 0 bases, with 30 bases of the junction left unmatched. CDR3 nucleotide sequence: TGTGCTCTTGGGGTGGCCCCCCTTGGCCCTGGGGATACGAGTACCCCTCCGTACACCGATAAACTCATCTTT. Its protein is CALGVAPLGPGDTSTPPYTDKLIF.

The CDR3 region is CACFALTYTDKLIF. The CDR3 DNA is TGTGCCTGTTTTGCCCTCACTTACACCGATAAACTCATCTTT. The chain combines TRDV2 with TRDJ1; D unresolved. V lost 6 bases to trimming and J lost 0 bases, with 13 bases between them. The CDR3 covers 14 residues. CDR1 is GEAIGNYY and CDR2 is EKD in the germline V gene.

This clone was observed a handful of times. For this DNA, TCRdb reports the protein of a much larger clone, which diverges at residue 12, most likely from a read error; the protein presented here is translated directly from the DNA. The chain combines TRDV2 with TRDJ1; tentative D call: TRDD3 (6 bases). The CDR3 consists of 15 residues. Germline CDR1 reads GEAIGNYY; CDR2 reads EKD. The CDR3 loop reads CACDRLGTIADNLIF. The CDR3 coding sequence is TGTGCCTGTGACCGGCTGGGGACGATCGCCGATAATCTCATCTTT.

Turning to this clone: It is likely a read error: a sequence one base away is far more abundant. Other nucleotide sequences in the sample specify the same CDR3. The CDR3 bases are TGTGCCTGTGACGATCTTGGAGGATACGCGGGTTTCACCGATAAACTCATCTTT. Its protein is CACDDLGGYAGFTDKLIF. The genes are TRDV2 and TRDJ1; 7 positions match TRDD3. The ends lost 3 bases at V and 1 base at J; junction bases unmatched: 16. The germline gives CDR1 GEAIGNYY, CDR2 EKD. The CDR3 is 18 amino acids.

This clone qualifies as medium-sized. V is TRDV1 and J is TRDJ1; 9 bases fit TRDD3. The J gene is not listed in TCRdb, so it was assigned here from a DNA match to germline. V was pared by 0 bases and J by 0 bases, with 26 bases of the junction left unmatched. Germline CDR1 is TSWWSYY and CDR2 is QGS. The CDR3 is 24 amino acids. DNA of the CDR3: TGTGCTCTTGGGGAACTTAGGGGGTGCCTTCCCCCTCGATGTACTGGGGGACACACCGATAAACTCATCTTT. As protein: CALGELRGCLPPRCTGGHTDKLIF.

This clone was recorded at least ten times. The CDR3 DNA sequence: TGTGCTCTTGGGGAACTCTGCCCCGAGTACTGGGGGATACGAGTCGCCTTCCTGTACACCGATAAACTCATCTTT. Encoded protein: CALGELCPEYWGIRVAFLYTDKLIF. The rearrangement joins TRDV1 to TRDJ1, with TRDD3 matching 13 bases. The J gene was missing in TCRdb and was found by matching the end of the DNA to germline. Germline loops: CDR1 TSWWSYY, CDR2 QGS. V dropped 0 bases and J dropped 0; count of bases not matched to a gene: 25. The CDR3 loop spans 25 amino acids.

As concerns this clone: TCRdb's entry gives the protein of a much larger clone, which mismatches this DNA's translation at residue 14, likely from a read error; the protein reported here is translated from the DNA. The chain recombines TRDV1 with TRDJ1; TRDD3 matches 9 bases. TCRdb offers no J gene call, so here the DNA was matched to germline to obtain one. Per the germline V gene, CDR1 is TSWWSYY and CDR2 is QGS. V was pared by 2 bases and J by 4 bases, with 38 bases of the junction left unmatched. The CDR3 spans 26 residues. Here the CDR3 DNA reads TGTGCTCTTGGGGAATCGGCCCCCTACCACCCCCCTCACTTGGGGATACGCGGCATACCTCTCGATAAACTCATCTTT. It specifies CALGESAPYHPPHLGIRGIPLDKLIF.